This is a list of T cell receptor beta chains from one sample in a study of blood T cell repertoires in COVID-19. The table came from immunoSEQ multiplex PCR; TCRdb's copy has only in-frame clones and leaves some out. The sample carries about 83,000 clones, around 90% recorded once. Sequencing was done on a sample of peripheral blood. The receptors here all came from a woman older than 75 with active or convalescent COVID-19. The conserved cysteine and the conserved F or W are not part of the CDR3 here.

V,CDR3
TRBV6-1,ASSDRGTAKNIQY
TRBV9,ASSVEGSGEQF
TRBV2,ASSGVLLETDTQY
TRBV19,ASSIDSGGPNEQF
TRBV27,ASSLWGTNEKLF
TRBV24-1,ATSDPPTDTQY
TRBV7-3,ASSPYWDRDNEQF
TRBV3-1/TRBV3-2,ASSQPFRTGEILF
TRBV7-9,ASTSVVASFYGYT
TRBV3-1/TRBV3-2,ASSPRSDREKTGELF
TRBV27,ASSAQGQTIISPLH
TRBV7-9,ASSFSGGAKEQF
TRBV6-2/TRBV6-3,ASSYYRVRNQPQH
TRBV11-2,ASSGGDGEQY
TRBV9,ASSAQGLNQPQH
TRBV5-1,ASSLIRDTDTQY
TRBV7-2,ASSLTGGGSSYNSPLH
TRBV7-8,ASSSAGNTEAF